This T cell receptor (beta chain) was sequenced for a study of T-cell memory formation after mild COVID-19. Study information: Largely donor-specific sequence clusters came from a couple of donors.

With respect to this clonotype: One junction end does not reproduce the germline sequence, and a read error may be involved.

TCRdb passed the 5' RACE reads through MiXCR, listing each CDR3 protein once. Among about 540,000 distinct CDR3 sequences, just over 20% were seen once, and the ten largest hold under 15%. This CDR3 contains 16 residues. Germline CDR1 SGHVS, CDR2 FNYEAQ. The TCR was taken from an adult woman who had mild COVID-19 (a few samples of this study predate the infection). Cell type and time point are not known. What was sequenced was PBMCs or a T cell subset sorted from them (not recorded which). V is TRBV7-6 and J is TRBJ2-1, with D possibly matching TRBD1 (7 bases). CDR3 DNA sequence: TGTGCCAGCAGCACTATTCAGGGGGGAACCTACATTGAGCAGTTCTTC. Translating gives CASSTIQGGTYIEQFF.